What follows are 20 T cell receptor beta chains derived from one specimen sequenced in a study of shared clonotypes between healthy human individuals. TCRdb keeps only in-frame clones here, not all; method: immunoSEQ multiplex PCR. The sample has millions of clones; roughly 94% are singletons. Sequencing was carried out using naive CD4+ T cells sorted from blood. Subset reported: CD45RA+ positively selected. The receptors come from a man aged 18-30 years in good health.

V gene TRBV27 combines with J gene TRBJ1-5; D unclear. V dropped 8 bases and J dropped 0 bases, with 20 bases sitting between them. The CDR3 totals 17 residues. The V gene's germline CDR1 is MNHEY and CDR2 SMNVEV (reference sequence). CDR3 in DNA: TGTGCCAGCCGAATTCAAGGCTCCCCTAATAGCAATCAGCCCCAGCATTTT. Amino acid sequence: CASRIQGSPNSNQPQHF.

This clone was recorded only once. V gene TRBV6-6 combines with J gene TRBJ2-3; D is perhaps TRBD1 or TRBD2 (5 bases each). The CDR3 extends over 14 amino acids. From germline, CDR1 is MNHNY and CDR2 SVGAGI (reference sequence). Trimming removed 6 bases at V and 4 bases at J, with 14 bases between. The CDR3 region is CASRDGAGPDTQYF. CDR3 bases: TGTGCCAGCAGGGACGGGGCAGGGCCAGATACGCAGTATTTT.

This clone was seen once. The V call is TRBV7-8, the J call TRBJ1-5; the D is unclear. The CDR3 totals 16 residues. Trimming removed 0 bases from V and 4 bases from J, with 13 bases in between. The germline V gene encodes CDR1 SGHVS and CDR2 FQNEAQ. The CDR3 DNA reads as TGTGCCAGCAGCTTAGCGTCATTTTCGGTAAATCAGCCCCAGCATTTT. This sequence encodes CASSLASFSVNQPQHF.

Regarding this clone: The sample contains more than one DNA sequence encoding this CDR3. The V call is TRBV5-1, the J call TRBJ2-5; possibly TRBD2 for D (5 bases). The CDR3 is made up of 14 amino acids. The germline CDR1 and CDR2 sequences are SGHRS and YFSETQ. With 0 bases removed from V and 2 bases from J, the gap between germline ends came to 8 bases. The DNA for the CDR3 is TGCGCCAGCAGCTTGGTGTCGGGACAAGAGACCCAGTACTTC. As protein: CASSLVSGQETQYF.

V gene TRBV7-2 combines with J gene TRBJ2-7; D ambiguous. The CDR3 has 13 amino acids. V was cut by 1 base and J by 3 bases, with 7 bases left in between. The germline gives CDR1 SGHTA, CDR2 FQGNSA. The CDR3 loop reads CASSLGRFYEQYF. Here the CDR3 DNA reads TGTGCCAGCAGCTTAGGAAGGTTCTACGAGCAGTACTTC.

The J gene is TRBJ1-1, the V gene TRBV30; D unresolved. Per the germline V gene, CDR1 is GTSNPN and CDR2 is SVGIG (reference sequence). The length of the CDR3 is 13 residues. V gave up 2 bases and J gave up 4 bases, with 11 bases separating them. CDR3: CAWSTQDATEAFF. The DNA for the CDR3 is TGTGCCTGGAGTACTCAGGACGCCACTGAAGCTTTCTTT.

Concerning this clone: This sample also contains other DNA sequences that code for the same CDR3. CDR3 loop: CASSLVGGPYEQYF. In DNA, the CDR3 is TGTGCCAGCAGCTTAGTAGGGGGACCCTACGAGCAGTACTTC. The chain recombines TRBV7-9 with TRBJ2-7, with D possibly being TRBD1 (6 bases). CDR1 and CDR2 from the germline V gene are SEHNR and FQNEAQ (reference sequence). Trimming shortened V by 1 base and J by 2 bases, and 9 bases separated the two germline ends. The CDR3 contains 14 residues.

The rearrangement links TRBV2 to TRBJ1-2; D is possibly TRBD1 (6 bases). Germline CDR1 SNHLY, CDR2 FYNNEI. The CDR3 extends over 14 amino acids. V lost 7 bases to trimming and J lost 3 bases, with 15 bases between them. The CDR3 spells CASKKDRSHYGYTF. The CDR3 region has the DNA TGTGCCAGCAAGAAAGACAGGAGTCACTATGGCTACACCTTC.

The V and J genes are TRBV10-1 and TRBJ2-3; 12 bases are shared with TRBD2. Trimming cost V 2 bases and J 2 bases; bases outside gene matches: 2. CDR3 size: 16 residues. In germline, CDR1 is WNHNN, CDR2 SYGVQD (reference sequence). CDR3 in amino acids: CASSEGLAGYTDTQYF. The DNA of the CDR3 is TGCGCCAGCAGTGAGGGACTAGCGGGGTACACAGATACGCAGTATTTT.

V and J are TRBV28 and TRBJ1-6; 9 nucleotides agree with TRBD1. This CDR3 has 15 residues. The germline CDR1 and CDR2 sequences are MDHEN and SYDVKM. J gave up 10 bases and V 5 bases, and 9 bases lay outside the gene matches. This CDR3 is CASSAPGQGFSPLHF. The CDR3 DNA follows: TGTGCCAGCAGTGCGCCGGGACAGGGTTTCTCACCCCTCCACTTT.

The chain combines TRBV6-5 with TRBJ1-4; a weak D match, TRBD1 (6 bases). With 6 bases removed from V and 8 bases from J, the gap between germline ends came to 19 bases. The CDR3 is made up of 15 amino acids. Germline values: CDR1 MNHEY, CDR2 SVGAGI. Here the CDR3 reads CASRRGTPRGEKLFF. The DNA of the CDR3 is TGTGCCAGCAGGCGAGGGACACCCCGGGGAGAAAAACTGTTTTTT.

The V and J genes are TRBV9 and TRBJ2-7; D is ambiguous. Germline lookup yields CDR1 SGDLS and CDR2 YYNGEE. The CDR3 length is 15 residues. V was pared by 5 bases and J by 0 bases, with 15 bases between. Here the CDR3 DNA reads TGTGCCAGCAGTCAGCGACCGTCCAGCTCCTACGAGCAGTACTTC. Residues: CASSQRPSSSYEQYF.

The chain uses TRBV11-3 and TRBJ2-5; D gene unclear. Between the trimmed V and J ends, which lost 1 base and 5 bases, there was a span of 8 bases. Germline V gene lookup returns CDR1 SGHNT and CDR2 YENEEA. This CDR3 comprises 13 residues. CDR3 protein: CASSLVASETQYF. Here the CDR3 DNA reads TGTGCCAGCAGCTTAGTAGCTTCGGAGACCCAGTACTTC.

The rearrangement uses TRBV29-1 and TRBJ1-3, with a tentative D call TRBD1 (6 bases). V lost 5 bases and J lost 5, with 16 bases in between. Germline loops: CDR1 SQVTM, CDR2 ANQGSEA. The CDR3 runs to 14 residues. The CDR3: CSVLEGTTRNTIYF. CDR3 coding DNA: TGCAGCGTTTTAGAGGGGACAACGAGAAACACCATATATTTT. Based on the CDR3 plus reference TRBV29-1 and TRBJ1-3, the full variable domain is SAVISQKPSRDICQRGTSLTIQCQVDSQVTMMFWYRQQPGQSLTLIATANQGSEATYESGFVIDKFPISRPNLTFSTLTVSNMSPEDSSIYLCSVLEGTTRNTIYFGEGSWLTVV.

This chain joins TRBV20-1 and TRBJ1-2; D remains unclear. Germline CDR1 DFQATT, CDR2 SNEGSKA (reference sequence). Trimming stripped 6 bases from V and 8 bases from J, with 7 bases between. The CDR3 is made up of 9 amino acids. The CDR3 is CSALPGYTF. The DNA of the CDR3 is TGCAGTGCCCTCCCCGGCTACACCTTC.

This clone was found once. The rearrangement links TRBV6-5 to TRBJ2-3, with D perhaps TRBD2 (6 bases). Germline values: CDR1 MNHEY, CDR2 SVGAGI. The CDR3 spans 14 residues. Between the trimmed V and J ends, which lost 7 bases and 2 bases, there was a span of 13 bases. DNA for the CDR3: TGTGCCAGCATCCCCGGGGGACTCACAGATACGCAGTATTTT. Protein product: CASIPGGLTDTQYF.

The chain joins TRBV18 to TRBJ1-1; no clear D gene. CDR1 is KGHSH, CDR2 LQKENI, per germline. The ends were cut back, 1 base at V and 9 bases at J, with 9 bases in the middle. The CDR3 consists of 12 residues. The CDR3: CASSPQAAKAFF. The CDR3, as DNA: TGTGCCAGCTCACCACAGGCGGCGAAAGCTTTCTTT.

This chain joins TRBV28 and TRBJ2-5; D is unclear. The CDR3 is made up of 12 amino acids. V lost 5 bases, J lost 10 bases, and 14 bases lay in between. Germline V CDR1 and CDR2: MDHEN, SYDVKM. The CDR3 sequence: CASSPLPPSQYF. DNA for the CDR3: TGTGCCAGCAGTCCTCTGCCCCCTAGCCAGTACTTC.

The chain couples TRBV30 to TRBJ2-1, with D possibly TRBD1 on 5 matching bases. In germline, CDR1 is GTSNPN, CDR2 SVGIG (reference sequence). V lost 0 bases to trimming and J lost 9 bases, with 12 bases between them. CDR3 size: 13 residues. CDR3 in amino acids: CAWSVRAGLEQFF. In DNA, the CDR3 is TGTGCCTGGAGTGTACGGGCAGGGCTTGAGCAGTTCTTC.

The chain uses TRBV5-4 and TRBJ2-7; the D is unclear. The CDR3 has 14 amino acids. Trimming took 0 bases from V and 5 from J, leaving 12 bases between them. The germline V gene encodes CDR1 SGHNT and CDR2 YYREEE (reference sequence). CDR3 sequence (DNA): TGTGCCAGCAGCTTGGGAGGCCTGATGGACGAGCAGTACTTC. This encodes CASSLGGLMDEQYF.